This T cell receptor (beta chain) was profiled in a study of CD8+ T cells in alopecia areata. Study in general: Treated patients were given oral tofacitinib, which was dosed at 5 to 10 mg twice daily. Tofacitinib therapy lasting 6 to 18 months was followed by 6 months off drug.

RNA extraction was followed by reverse transcription into cDNA, which acted as the sequencing template. Using immunoSEQ multiplex PCR, the repertoire was profiled, and TCRdb retains in-frame clones only, with some absent. The repertoire holds roughly 150,000 clones, roughly 61% seen once, with roughly 6.7% in the top ten. Lesional scalp tissue (obtained by punch biopsy) and peripheral blood were collected from alopecia areata patients. Germline CDR1 is ENHRY and CDR2 is SYGVKD. The V gene end was trimmed by 7 bases and the J gene end by 0 bases; junction bases not matched to a gene: 5. CDR3 length: 14 amino acids.

The chain recombines TRBV10-3 with TRBJ1-2; 7 nucleotides align to TRBD1. The source material was CD4+ T cells sorted from blood, sampled at week 0. The receptor's source is a human donor with alopecia areata. The CDR3 DNA reads TGTGCCATCAATACGGACAGGTCTAACTATGGCTACACCTTC. The encoded protein is CAINTDRSNYGYTF.